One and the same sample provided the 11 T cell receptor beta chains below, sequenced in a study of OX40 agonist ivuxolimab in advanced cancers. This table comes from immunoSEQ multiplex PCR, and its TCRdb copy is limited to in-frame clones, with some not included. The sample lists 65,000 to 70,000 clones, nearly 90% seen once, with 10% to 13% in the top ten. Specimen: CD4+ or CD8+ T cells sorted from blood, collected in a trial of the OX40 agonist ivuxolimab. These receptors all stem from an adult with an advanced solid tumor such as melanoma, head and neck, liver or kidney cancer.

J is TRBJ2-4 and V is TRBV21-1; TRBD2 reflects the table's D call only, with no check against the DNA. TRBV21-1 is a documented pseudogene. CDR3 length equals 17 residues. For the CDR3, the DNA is TGTGCCAGCAGCCCGCCGGGGGGCAGACTAGCCAAAAACATTCAGTACTTC. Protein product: CASSPPGGRLAKNIQYF.

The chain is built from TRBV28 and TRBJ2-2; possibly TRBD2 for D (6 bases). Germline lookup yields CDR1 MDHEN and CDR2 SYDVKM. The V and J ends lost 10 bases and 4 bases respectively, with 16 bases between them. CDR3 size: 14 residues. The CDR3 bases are TGTGCCACCACACGGGACTTAATCACCGGGGAGCTGTTTTTT. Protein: CATTRDLITGELFF.

The CDR3 bases are TGTGCCAGTAGTATAGGGGTAGCGGTAATCAATGAGCAGTTCTTC. Translation gives CASSIGVAVINEQFF. The rearrangement links TRBV19 to TRBJ2-1, with D perhaps matching TRBD2 (6 bases). Germline assignment: CDR1 LNHDA and CDR2 SQIVND (reference sequence). This CDR3 is 15 amino acids long. Between the trimmed V and J ends, which lost 1 base and 6 bases, there was a span of 13 bases.

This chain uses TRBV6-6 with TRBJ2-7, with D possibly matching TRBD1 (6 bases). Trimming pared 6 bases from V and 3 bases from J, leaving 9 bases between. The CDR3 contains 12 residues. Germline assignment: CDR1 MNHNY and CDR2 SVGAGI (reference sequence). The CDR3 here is CASREDSYEQYF. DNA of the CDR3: TGTGCCAGCAGGGAGGACAGCTACGAGCAGTACTTC.

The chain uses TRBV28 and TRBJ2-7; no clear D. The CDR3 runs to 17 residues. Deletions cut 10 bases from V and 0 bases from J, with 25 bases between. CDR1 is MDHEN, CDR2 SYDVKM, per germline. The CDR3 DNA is TGTGCCACCGTTTTAAGACCCCTAGGTCGGGCCTCCTACGAGCAGTACTTC. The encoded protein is CATVLRPLGRASYEQYF. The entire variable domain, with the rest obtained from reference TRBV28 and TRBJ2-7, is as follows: DVKVTQSSRYLVKRTGEKVFLECVQDMDHENMFWYRQDPGLGLRLIYFSYDVKMKEKGDIPEGYSVSREKKERFSLILESASTNQTSMYLCATVLRPLGRASYEQYFGPGTRLTVT.

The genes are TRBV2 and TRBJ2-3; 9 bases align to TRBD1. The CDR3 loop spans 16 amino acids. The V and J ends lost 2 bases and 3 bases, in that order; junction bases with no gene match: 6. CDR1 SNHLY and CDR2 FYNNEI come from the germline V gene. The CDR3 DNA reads TGTGCCAGCAGTGAACGCACAGGGGGCAGAACAGATACGCAGTATTTT. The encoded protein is CASSERTGGRTDTQYF.

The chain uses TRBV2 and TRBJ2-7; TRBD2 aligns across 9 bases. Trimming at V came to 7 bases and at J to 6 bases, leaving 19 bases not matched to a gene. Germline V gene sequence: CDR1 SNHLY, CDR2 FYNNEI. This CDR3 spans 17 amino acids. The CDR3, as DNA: TGTGCCAGCATGCGGCTAGCGGGAACCACCGGACCCACCGAGCAGTACTTC. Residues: CASMRLAGTTGPTEQYF.

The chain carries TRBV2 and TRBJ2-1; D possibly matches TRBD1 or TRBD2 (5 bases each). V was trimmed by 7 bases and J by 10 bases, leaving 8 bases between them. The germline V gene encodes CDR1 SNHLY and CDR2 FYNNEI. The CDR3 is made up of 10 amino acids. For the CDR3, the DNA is TGTGCCAGCACCCGGGGCGAGCAGTTCTTC. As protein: CASTRGEQFF. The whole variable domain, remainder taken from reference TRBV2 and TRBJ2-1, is EPEVTQTPSHQVTQMGQEVILRCVPISNHLYFYWYRQILGQKVEFLVSFYNNEISEKSEIFDDQFSVERPDGSNFTLKIRSTKLEDSAMYFCASTRGEQFFGPGTRLTVL.

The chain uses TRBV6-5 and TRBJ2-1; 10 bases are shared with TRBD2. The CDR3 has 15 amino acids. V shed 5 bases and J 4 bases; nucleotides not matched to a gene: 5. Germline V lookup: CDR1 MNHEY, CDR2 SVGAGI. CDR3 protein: CASSPGTSAYNEQFF. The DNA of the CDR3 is TGTGCCAGCAGTCCCGGGACTAGCGCGTACAATGAGCAGTTCTTC.

CDR3 nucleotides: TGTGCCAGTCGAGATATACGGCTGGGACAGGGGAACCAGCCCCAGCATTTT. Protein product: CASRDIRLGQGNQPQHF. The chain joins TRBV19 to TRBJ1-5; 10 nucleotides line up with TRBD1. The CDR3 totals 17 residues. J lost 7 bases, V lost 8 bases, and 17 bases had no gene match. The germline CDR1 and CDR2 sequences are LNHDA and SQIVND (reference sequence).

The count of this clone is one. The CDR3 DNA reads as TGTGCCAGCAGCTCAACGGCGAAGGTTTATGAAAAACTGTTTTTT. Amino acids: CASSSTAKVYEKLFF. This chain connects TRBV9 to TRBJ1-4; no firm D call. CDR1 and CDR2 (germline): SGDLS, YYNGEE. The V end was cut by 4 bases, the J end by 6 bases, with 16 bases between. This CDR3 contains 15 residues. Drawing the rest from reference TRBV9 and TRBJ1-4, the complete variable domain is DSGVTQTPKHLITATGQRVTLRCSPRSGDLSVYWYQQSLDQGLQFLIQYYNGEERAKGNILERFSAQQFPDLHSELNLSSLELGDSALYFCASSSTAKVYEKLFFGSGTQLSVL.